This is a list of T cell receptor beta chains from one sample in a study of pediatric ulcerative colitis. TCRdb keeps only in-frame clones here, not all; method: immunoSEQ multiplex PCR. The repertoire holds about 35,000 clones, with approximately 78% as singletons. The material sequenced was gut tissue. These receptors were taken from a boy aged 5 to 17 with mild ulcerative colitis. Both conserved end residues are part of each CDR3. A D gene is named only where the DNA matches it firmly. Rows may omit the clone size; those that give it use once, few, many or a size class.

CDR3aa: CASRRGGGSQETQYF
CDR3nt: TGCGCCAGCAGGCGAGGGGGAGGGAGTCAAGAGACCCAGTACTTC
j_gene: TRBJ2-5
d_gene: .
v_gene: TRBV5-1
abundance: .

CDR3aa: CAWATGSGQPQHF
CDR3nt: TGTGCCTGGGCGACAGGGTCGGGGCAGCCCCAGCATTTT
j_gene: TRBJ1-5
d_gene: TRBD1
v_gene: TRBV30
abundance: .

CDR3aa: CASSLPGQGKNIQYF
CDR3nt: TGTGCCAGCAGCTTGCCGGGACAGGGAAAAAACATTCAGTACTTC
j_gene: TRBJ2-4
d_gene: TRBD1
v_gene: TRBV11-2
abundance: .

CDR3aa: CASSPPPGQGASDGYTF
CDR3nt: TGTGCCAGCAGCCCACCACCGGGACAGGGAGCTTCAGATGGCTACACCTTC
j_gene: TRBJ1-2
d_gene: TRBD1
v_gene: TRBV5-4
abundance: .

CDR3aa: CASSFRYEQYF
CDR3nt: TGTGCCAGCAGTTTTCGCTACGAGCAGTACTTC
j_gene: TRBJ2-7
d_gene: .
v_gene: TRBV28
abundance: .

CDR3aa: CASSSRGTSVYEQFF
CDR3nt: TGTGCCAGCAGCTCAAGAGGGACCAGTGTGTATGAGCAGTTCTTC
j_gene: TRBJ2-1
d_gene: .
v_gene: TRBV5-6
abundance: .

CDR3aa: CASSFMTGNTEAFF
CDR3nt: TGTGCCAGCAGCTTCATGACAGGGAACACTGAAGCTTTCTTT
j_gene: TRBJ1-1
d_gene: .
v_gene: TRBV4-2
abundance: few

CDR3aa: CASSPMTGVQNIQYF
CDR3nt: TGTGCCAGCAGCCCTATGACAGGGGTTCAAAACATTCAGTACTTC
j_gene: TRBJ2-4
d_gene: TRBD1
v_gene: TRBV5-4
abundance: .

CDR3aa: CASSLYEGSSGNTIYF
CDR3nt: TGCGCCAGCAGCTTGTACGAGGGCTCATCTGGAAACACCATATATTTT
j_gene: TRBJ1-3
d_gene: .
v_gene: TRBV5-1
abundance: .

CDR3aa: CASRSRAWGGQPQHF
CDR3nt: TGTGCCAGCAGATCCCGTGCGTGGGGCGGGCAGCCCCAGCATTTT
j_gene: TRBJ1-5
d_gene: .
v_gene: TRBV6-1
abundance: .

CDR3aa: CASSQVGRGGRFEQFF
CDR3nt: TGCGCCAGCAGCCAAGTCGGGCGGGGGGGCCGCTTTGAGCAGTTCTTC
j_gene: TRBJ2-1
d_gene: TRBD2
v_gene: TRBV4-1
abundance: once

CDR3aa: CAWSGLAAYNEQFF
CDR3nt: TGTGCCTGGAGTGGACTAGCGGCGTACAATGAGCAGTTCTTC
j_gene: TRBJ2-1
d_gene: TRBD2
v_gene: TRBV30
abundance: .

CDR3aa: CASSQDRRTGGTEAFF
CDR3nt: TGCGCCAGCAGCCAAGATCGTAGGACAGGGGGCACTGAAGCTTTCTTT
j_gene: TRBJ1-1
d_gene: TRBD1
v_gene: TRBV4-1
abundance: .

CDR3aa: CSVGARGTEAFF
CDR3nt: TGCAGCGTTGGGGCACGGGGCACTGAAGCTTTCTTT
j_gene: TRBJ1-1
d_gene: .
v_gene: TRBV29-1
abundance: .